This T cell receptor (beta chain) derives from a study of blood T cells in healthy people across ages. Healthy individuals of Caucasian origin from Russia, aged 6 to 90, served as donors. Total RNA extracted from each sample amounted to at least 5 micrograms. This clonotype was counted ten times or more. The junction does not match germline at one end; this may be a read error. This CDR3 spans 14 amino acids. From germline, CDR1 is SGHRS and CDR2 YFSETQ. For the second PCR, which ran for roughly 7 to 11 cycles, a sample-barcoded 5' primer and a J-beta primer mix were used. TCRdb used MiXCR to reprocess the 5' RACE reads, holding one entry per CDR3 protein. The sample consists of fewer than 2 million distinct CDR3 sequences, roughly two fifths of them appearing once.

The sequencing input was blood. This clonotype was obtained from a human donor in good health. The rearrangement uses TRBV5-1 and TRBJ1-2, with D tentatively TRBD1 (5 bases). The CDR3 is CASSLAGADYGYTF. The CDR3 bases are TGTGCCAGCAGTTTAGCCGGGGCGGACTATGGCTACACCTTC.